These 25 T cell receptor beta chains share one sample of origin, sequenced in a study of OX40 agonist ivuxolimab in advanced cancers. Library prep was done by the immunoSEQ multiplex PCR assay. The immuneACCESS repertoire file appears here via TCRdb, limited to in-frame rearrangements. These files lack a portion of the clones; in checked studies, under half of the deficit traces to unresolved V genes, and the cause of the others is not known. The sample profile shows around 19,000 clones; under 75% of them were found once. 20% to 25% of the sample goes to the ten largest clones. This specimen consisted of CD4+ or CD8+ T cells sorted from blood, obtained in a trial of the OX40 agonist ivuxolimab. All receptors derive from an adult with an advanced solid tumor such as melanoma, head and neck, liver or kidney cancer.

This clone was recorded a few times. The rearrangement uses TRBV5-6 and TRBJ2-1; D not certain. The CDR3 is made up of 13 amino acids. CDR1 is SGHDT, CDR2 YYEEEE, per germline. V lost 4 bases and J 7 bases, leaving 12 bases between the germline ends. CDR3 coding DNA: TGTGCCAGCAGCCGGCCGACTCGGAATGAGCAGTTCTTC. It yields the protein CASSRPTRNEQFF.

This clone showed up just a few times. The chain has TRBV5-5 and TRBJ2-7; D is possibly TRBD2 (6 bases). Germline V gene data show CDR1 as SGHKS and CDR2 as YYEKEE (reference sequence). V dropped 0 bases and J dropped 3 bases, with 7 bases sitting between them. The CDR3 spans 13 residues. The CDR3, as DNA: TGTGCCAGCAGCTTGGGCGGGGACTACGAGCAGTACTTC. This translates into CASSLGGDYEQYF.

The chain uses TRBV10-3 and TRBJ1-2, with 7 bases fitting TRBD1. Germline CDR1 ENHRY, CDR2 SYGVKD. V dropped 8 bases and J dropped 2; count of bases not matched to a gene: 11. The CDR3 extends over 15 amino acids. This CDR3 reads CAILTDRTGNYGYTF. In DNA, the CDR3 is TGTGCCATCCTTACTGACAGGACAGGCAACTATGGCTACACCTTC.

The sample holds one count of this clone. The V gene is TRBV4-3, the J gene TRBJ2-3, with D tentatively TRBD1 (6 bases). The CDR3 has 14 amino acids. Per germline, CDR1 LGHNA and CDR2 YSLEER. Trimming left V 6 bases short and J 4 bases short, with 14 bases between. CDR3 bases: TGCGCCAGCAGTACCAGAGCAGGGGCAGATACGCAGTATTTT. Its protein is CASSTRAGADTQYF.

The CDR3 nucleotides are TGCGCCAGCAGCTTGGGTGATGGTAGAAATAGGGACAATGAGCAGTTCTTC. Translated, it gives CASSLGDGRNRDNEQFF. The chain carries TRBV5-1 and TRBJ2-1; D uncertain. Trimming took off 0 bases at V and 5 bases at J, with 18 bases between the two ends. The germline CDR1 and CDR2 sequences are SGHRS and YFSETQ. There are 17 residues in the CDR3.

V usage is TRBV27 and J usage is TRBJ2-7, with D possibly being TRBD2 (6 bases). Between the trimmed V and J ends, which lost 6 bases and 0 bases, there was a span of 24 bases. The CDR3 is 18 amino acids. Germline values: CDR1 MNHEY, CDR2 SMNVEV (reference sequence). CDR3 in DNA: TGTGCCAGCAGCCAACTAACAGGCCCGCGGGGCATCTCCTACGAGCAGTACTTC. Translated, it gives CASSQLTGPRGISYEQYF.

This clone is categorized as medium-sized. The chain couples TRBV15 to TRBJ2-2, with D unclear. Germline lookup yields CDR1 LNHNV and CDR2 YYDKDF (reference sequence). Deletions cut 8 bases from V and 10 bases from J, with 17 bases between. The CDR3 sequence is 13 residues long. The CDR3 protein is CATEARSSEELFF. CDR3 DNA sequence: TGTGCCACCGAGGCACGTTCTTCGGAGGAGCTGTTTTTT. The full variable domain, rest sourced from reference TRBV15 and TRBJ2-2, is DAMVIQNPRYQVTQFGKPVTLSCSQTLNHNVMYWYQQKSSQAPKLLFHYYDKDFNNEADTPDNFQSRRPNTSFCFLDIRSPGLGDTAMYLCATEARSSEELFFGEGSRLTVL.

The chain has TRBV6-6 and TRBJ2-7; perhaps TRBD2 as D (6 bases). Trimming pared 0 bases from V and 3 bases from J, leaving 12 bases between. CDR3 size: 15 residues. Germline CDR1 is MNHNY and CDR2 is SVGAGI (reference sequence). The CDR3 DNA reads as TGTGCCAGCAGTTACTCTCCGGGAGTTCTCTACGAGCAGTACTTC. Its protein product is CASSYSPGVLYEQYF.

V is TRBV7-9 and J is TRBJ2-7; 9 positions agree with TRBD1. In germline, CDR1 is SEHNR, CDR2 FQNEAQ (reference sequence). This CDR3 has 17 amino acids. Trimming removed 1 base from V and 5 bases from J; junction bases left unmatched: 12. The CDR3 region is CASSLVANRGRKNEQYF. CDR3 sequence (DNA): TGTGCCAGCAGCTTAGTAGCCAACAGGGGGCGAAAAAACGAGCAGTACTTC.

The V and J genes are TRBV11-2 and TRBJ2-3, with D perhaps matching TRBD2 (5 bases). CDR3 size: 15 residues. Germline-derived CDR1 and CDR2 are SGHAT and FQNNGV. The V end lost 1 base, the J end lost 2 bases, and 10 bases lay between the germline ends. In nucleotides, the CDR3 is TGTGCCAGCAGCTTAGCGAGGGCTCCCACAGATACGCAGTATTTT. Its protein product is CASSLARAPTDTQYF.

V is TRBV7-9 and J is TRBJ1-1; 7 nucleotides align to TRBD1. The length of the CDR3 is 15 residues. With V trimmed by 1 base and J by 5 bases, 7 bases remained unmatched. Per the germline V gene, CDR1 is SEHNR and CDR2 is FQNEAQ (reference sequence). The CDR3 bases are TGTGCCAGCAGCTTAGTACTAACAGGGGAGACTGAAGCTTTCTTT. It translates to CASSLVLTGETEAFF. Full variable domain (outside the CDR3, taken from reference TRBV7-9 and TRBJ1-1): DTGVSQNPRHKITKRGQNVTFRCDPISEHNRLYWYRQTLGQGPEFLTYFQNEAQLEKSRLLSDRFSAERPKGSFSTLEIQRTEQGDSAMYLCASSLVLTGETEAFFGQGTRLTVV.

This clone was picked up a small number of times. The chain joins TRBV5-5 to TRBJ2-3; D is undetermined. CDR3 length: 13 amino acids. Trimming removed 0 bases from V and 6 bases from J, with 8 bases in between. Germline V gives CDR1 SGHKS, CDR2 YYEKEE (reference sequence). Written as DNA, the CDR3 is TGTGCCAGCAGCTTGGACGTTTTGGATACGCAGTATTTT. Protein product: CASSLDVLDTQYF.

This sequence joins TRBV7-9 and TRBJ2-1; the match to TRBD2 covers 8 bases. CDR3 length: 14 amino acids. Germline assignment: CDR1 SEHNR and CDR2 FQNEAQ (reference sequence). V lost 7 bases to trimming and J lost 2 bases; unmatched junction nucleotides: 4. Here the CDR3 reads CASTTGGTYNEQFF. Written as DNA, the CDR3 is TGTGCCAGCACCACGGGGGGGACCTACAATGAGCAGTTCTTC.

The chain is built from TRBV19 and TRBJ2-5, with D unresolved. Trimming took off 6 bases at V and 5 bases at J, with 7 bases between the two ends. The length of the CDR3 is 11 residues. Germline V gives CDR1 LNHDA, CDR2 SQIVND (reference sequence). The CDR3 spells CASSLGETQYF. CDR3 DNA sequence: TGTGCCAGTAGCCTAGGGGAGACCCAGTACTTC.

The chain links TRBV4-1 to TRBJ2-1; D gene unclear. The CDR3 runs 13 residues. Trimming removed 0 bases from V and 9 bases from J, with 9 bases in between. Per germline, CDR1 MGHRA and CDR2 YSYEKL. Here the CDR3 DNA reads TGCGCCAGCAGCCAAGACAGTTTCGGTGAGCAGTTCTTC. The encoded protein is CASSQDSFGEQFF.

For this clone: Within the sample, other DNA sequences also encode this same CDR3. The rearrangement links TRBV11-2 to TRBJ2-1; possibly TRBD1 for D (7 bases). CDR1 and CDR2 (germline): SGHAT, FQNNGV. The ends were cut back, 2 bases at V and 5 bases at J, with 22 bases in the middle. The length of the CDR3 is 18 residues. The CDR3 bases are TGTGCCAGCAGCTTAAAGGAATGGGGTCGGGGGACAGACAATGAGCAGTTCTTC. Translation gives CASSLKEWGRGTDNEQFF.

V gene TRBV5-6 combines with J gene TRBJ2-7; 8 bases align to TRBD2. From germline, CDR1 is SGHDT and CDR2 YYEEEE. V shed 3 bases, J shed 5 bases, and the junction held 7 bases outside the gene matches. The CDR3 spans 14 residues. The CDR3 nucleotides are TGTGCCAGCAGCTGGTACGGGGGGGCCAACGAGCAGTACTTC. Translation gives CASSWYGGANEQYF.

The table lists this clone with a few counts. The chain uses TRBV6-4 and TRBJ2-2, with D uncertain. The CDR3 consists of 14 residues. Germline values: CDR1 MRHNA, CDR2 SNTAGT. With 2 bases removed from V and 3 bases from J, the gap between germline ends came to 7 bases. The CDR3 sequence: CASSDGPDTGELFF. CDR3 bases: TGTGCCAGCAGTGACGGTCCGGACACCGGGGAGCTGTTTTTT.

This clone occurred a few times. The chain employs TRBV28 and TRBJ2-2; no definite D call. The CDR3 totals 17 residues. CDR1 and CDR2 (germline): MDHEN, SYDVKM. Trimming pared 4 bases from V and 1 base from J, leaving 16 bases between. DNA for the CDR3: TGTGCCAGCAGTTCAGTTCGGCAAGACAAGAACACCGGGGAGCTGTTTTTT. Translating it yields CASSSVRQDKNTGELFF.

The gene calls are TRBV7-3 and TRBJ2-7; TRBD2 might be the D (5 bases). Trimming removed 9 bases at V and 6 bases at J, with 24 bases between. There are 15 residues in the CDR3. In germline, CDR1 is SGHTA, CDR2 FQGTGA. The CDR3 region is CARRADRAASGEQYF. DNA of the CDR3: TGTGCCAGGAGGGCCGATAGGGCGGCATCGGGCGAGCAGTACTTC.

The chain employs TRBV13 and TRBJ2-1; D may be TRBD1 or TRBD2 (5 bases each). The V gene's germline CDR1 is PRHDT and CDR2 FYEKMQ (reference sequence). Trimming removed 2 bases at V and 3 bases at J, with 20 bases between. This CDR3 contains 18 residues. CDR3 amino acids: CASSLTSLRGAFYNEQFF. CDR3 DNA sequence: TGTGCCAGCAGCTTAACCTCCCTTAGGGGAGCTTTCTACAATGAGCAGTTCTTC.

This clone was recorded once. V gene TRBV7-9 combines with J gene TRBJ2-7, with D perhaps given as TRBD1 or TRBD2 (6 bases each). The length of the CDR3 is 15 residues. V lost 5 bases to trimming and J lost 5 bases, with 19 bases between them. Germline V gene sequence: CDR1 SEHNR, CDR2 FQNEAQ (reference sequence). This CDR3 is CASSPLRGGSHEQYF. CDR3 nucleotide sequence: TGTGCCAGCAGCCCGCTAAGAGGGGGGTCCCACGAGCAGTACTTC.

This rearrangement joins TRBV29-1 to TRBJ2-3; D might be TRBD1 (5 bases). This CDR3 has 15 residues. Germline V gene data show CDR1 as SQVTM and CDR2 as ANQGSEA. V lost 5 bases and J 0 bases, leaving 15 bases between the germline ends. The CDR3 loop reads CSVPSGATSTDTQYF. Here the CDR3 DNA reads TGCAGCGTTCCCAGTGGGGCCACTAGCACAGATACGCAGTATTTT.

This clone was recorded only once. V gene TRBV5-3 combines with J gene TRBJ2-5, with 8 bases lining up with TRBD2. TRBV5-3 is placed among ORFs of uncertain function. The V segment lost 8 bases and the J segment 11 bases; nucleotides outside the gene matches: 17. This CDR3 comprises 14 residues. CDR3 region: CASSPAGEMWEQYF. The CDR3 DNA sequence: TGTGCCAGCAGCCCAGCGGGGGAGATGTGGGAGCAGTACTTC.

The chain links TRBV5-5 to TRBJ2-7; D gene uncertain. Germline CDR1 and CDR2: SGHKS and YYEKEE (reference sequence). The CDR3 loop spans 13 amino acids. Trimming left V 1 base short and J 7 bases short, with 12 bases between. The CDR3 DNA is TGTGCCAGCAGCTTGCCGCCCTCACGGGAGCAGTACTTC. As protein: CASSLPPSREQYF.